This is a list of T cell receptor beta chains from one sample in a study of patients and donors after allogeneic stem cell transplantation. In TCRdb, the RT-PCR reads were re-called with MiXCR into one record per CDR3 protein. The sample lists about 40,000 distinct CDR3 sequences, about 31% occurring once. The specimen sequenced was blood, either unsorted or a sorted T cell fraction (not recorded which). These TCRs come from a human donor who was either an allogeneic HSCT recipient or a stem cell or donor lymphocyte infusion donor (not recorded which). It is not recorded whose cells these are; they may come from a transplant donor. The CDR3 runs from the conserved cysteine through the conserved F or W. The order of the fields is clone size, V gene, J gene, D gene, CDR3 protein, CDR3 DNA. The D gene is left open where the match is weak. Size values are once, few and many counts, or a class for expanded clones, and some rows have none.

-	TRBV7-2	TRBJ1-3	-	CASSPTGKGNTIYF	TGTGCCAGCAGCCCTACAGGGAAGGGAAACACCATATATTTT
many	TRBV10-3	TRBJ1-1	-	CAAGRQGIGSEAFF	TGTGCCGCAGGGCGGCAGGGGATCGGATCTGAAGCTTTCTTT
few	TRBV6-5	TRBJ1-5	-	CASRFRQASNQPQHF	TGTGCCAGCAGATTCCGACAGGCAAGCAATCAGCCCCAGCATTTT
many	TRBV7-9	TRBJ1-1	TRBD1	CASSVGTGSNEAFF	TGTGCCAGCAGCGTAGGGACAGGCTCCAATGAAGCTTTCTTT
-	TRBV20-1	TRBJ2-1	TRBD2	CSAKRGSYNEQFF	TGCAGTGCTAAGCGGGGCTCCTACAATGAGCAGTTCTTC
-	TRBV30	TRBJ1-3	-	CAWSGGSNSGNTIYF	TGTGCCTGGAGTGGAGGTAGCAACTCTGGAAACACCATATATTTT
-	TRBV12-3/TRBV12-4	TRBJ2-3	TRBD2	CASRLGLAGLTDTQYF	TGTGCCAGCAGATTGGGACTAGCGGGACTCACAGATACGCAGTATTTT
many	TRBV9	TRBJ2-1	-	CASSVVDLAVGYNEQFF	TGTGCCAGCAGCGTAGTAGACCTGGCGGTAGGGTACAATGAGCAGTTCTTC
few	TRBV5-1	TRBJ2-5	TRBD2	CASSGTNQETQYF	TGCGCCAGCAGCGGGACTAATCAAGAGACCCAGTACTTC
-	TRBV4-3	TRBJ2-2	-	CASSQPSTGELFF	TGCGCCAGCAGCCAACCATCCACCGGGGAGCTGTTTTTT
-	TRBV20-1	TRBJ1-5	-	CSASRGDSNQPQHF	TGCAGTGCTAGTAGAGGGGATAGCAATCAGCCCCAGCATTTT
-	TRBV5-1	TRBJ2-3	TRBD2	CASSLGAMSGRTDTQYF	TGCGCCAGCAGCTTGGGGGCGATGAGCGGGAGGACAGATACGCAGTATTTT
few	TRBV4-3	TRBJ2-7	-	CASSQDRRTYEQYF	TGCGCCAGCAGCCAAGATCGAAGAACCTACGAGCAGTACTTC
-	TRBV7-3	TRBJ1-2	-	CASSFRGGGYTF	TGTGCCAGCAGCTTCAGGGGAGGCGGCTACACCTTC
-	TRBV20-1	TRBJ1-6	TRBD1	CSAREFWDSNNSPLHF	TGCAGTGCTAGAGAGTTTTGGGACAGCAATAATTCACCCCTCCACTTT
-	TRBV28	TRBJ1-1	-	CASSSGLPNTEAFF	TGTGCCAGCAGTTCGGGACTCCCGAACACTGAAGCTTTCTTT
-	TRBV4-3	TRBJ2-7	TRBD1	CASSRDRAYEQYF	TGCGCCAGCAGCAGGGACAGGGCCTACGAGCAGTACTTC
few	TRBV12-3/TRBV12-4	TRBJ2-6	-	CASSLEMGMRGANVLTF	TGTGCCAGCAGTTTAGAAATGGGGATGAGAGGGGCCAACGTCCTGACTTTC
-	TRBV7-9	TRBJ1-2	-	CASSHPAPQGTHGYTF	TGTGCCAGCAGCCACCCTGCGCCCCAGGGAACACATGGCTACACCTTC
-	TRBV7-2	TRBJ1-2	-	CASSLGVGNGYTF	TGTGCCAGCAGCTTGGGTGTGGGGAATGGCTACACCTTC
-	TRBV7-2	TRBJ2-5	-	CASSLGGQQETQYF	TGTGCCAGCAGCTTAGGTGGACAGCAAGAGACCCAGTACTTC
-	TRBV5-6	TRBJ2-1	TRBD2	CASSLDGTSGGSFYNEQFF	TGTGCCAGCAGCTTGGACGGGACTAGCGGGGGATCCTTCTACAATGAGCAGTTCTTC
many	TRBV9	TRBJ2-1	-	CASSETLVGGTYNEQFF	TGTGCCAGCAGCGAGACCCTCGTTGGCGGAACCTACAATGAGCAGTTCTTC
-	TRBV7-9	TRBJ1-1	-	CASSGGHTEAFF	TGTGCCAGCAGCGGGGGCCACACTGAAGCTTTCTTT
-	TRBV4-2	TRBJ2-7	-	CASSQKEGWNEQYF	TGTGCCAGCAGTCAAAAGGAGGGCTGGAACGAGCAGTACTTC
-	TRBV29-1	TRBJ1-2	-	CSVRRTEYGYTF	TGCAGCGTAAGAAGGACGGAATACGGCTACACCTTC
-	TRBV20-1	TRBJ2-7	-	CSAEGVWEQYF	TGCAGTGCTGAAGGGGTATGGGAGCAGTACTTC
-	TRBV24-1	TRBJ2-7	TRBD2	CATSDSSGRALHEQYF	TGTGCCACCAGTGACTCGAGCGGGAGGGCCCTCCACGAGCAGTACTTC
-	TRBV9	TRBJ2-3	-	CASSVGPSPTQYF	TGTGCCAGCAGCGTAGGTCCCTCACCCACGCAGTATTTT
few	TRBV28	TRBJ1-1	-	CASSSPGRPNTEAFF	TGTGCCAGCAGTTCCCCGGGACGGCCGAACACTGAAGCTTTCTTT
-	TRBV12-3/TRBV12-4	TRBJ1-2	-	CASTDEYGYTF	TGTGCCAGCACCGACGAATATGGCTACACCTTC
many	TRBV12-3/TRBV12-4	TRBJ1-5	-	CASSLGVNQPQHF	TGTGCCAGCAGTTTAGGGGTGAATCAGCCCCAGCATTTT
-	TRBV7-9	TRBJ2-3	TRBD2	CASSLFAGGQDTQYF	TGTGCCAGCAGCTTATTCGCGGGAGGGCAAGATACGCAGTATTTT
-	TRBV7-9	TRBJ2-7	-	CASGPGGPYEQYF	TGTGCCAGCGGGCCCGGCGGCCCCTACGAGCAGTACTTC